The 30 T cell receptor beta chains reported below all come from one sample, sequenced in a study of radiotherapy plus CTLA-4 blockade in lung cancer. Produced via immunoSEQ multiplex PCR; TCRdb's table is partial and in-frame only. The table lists 25,000 to 35,000 clones, around 79% of them singletons, with 7.7% in the top ten. Sequenced material: peripheral blood, taken from a patient treated with radiotherapy plus ipilimumab. The receptors were gathered from a human donor with non-small cell lung cancer who had stable disease on radiotherapy plus ipilimumab.

The rearrangement joins TRBV6-6 to TRBJ1-5; perhaps TRBD1 as D (6 bases). Trimming pared 6 bases from V and 2 bases from J, leaving 11 bases between. Germline values: CDR1 MNHNY, CDR2 SVGAGI (reference sequence). This CDR3 has 14 residues. The CDR3 region is CASSRGAGNQPQHF. In DNA form, the CDR3 reads TGTGCCAGCAGCCGGGGGGCTGGCAATCAGCCCCAGCATTTT.

This chain joins TRBV18 and TRBJ2-7; the match to TRBD1 covers 7 bases. The CDR3 sequence is 16 residues long. CDR1 and CDR2 from the germline V gene are KGHSH and LQKENI. With 3 bases clipped from V and 2 bases from J, the junction kept 10 bases outside the gene matches. The CDR3 reads CASSPIDRAPPYEQYF. CDR3 sequence (DNA): TGTGCCAGCTCACCCATAGACAGGGCGCCCCCCTACGAGCAGTACTTC. Full variable domain (outside the CDR3, taken from reference TRBV18 and TRBJ2-7): NAGVMQNPRHLVRRRGQEARLRCSPMKGHSHVYWYRQLPEEGLKFMVYLQKENIIDESGMPKERFSAEFPKEGPSILRIQQVVRGDSAAYFCASSPIDRAPPYEQYFGPGTRLTVT.

The chain uses TRBV2 and TRBJ2-7, with D perhaps matching TRBD1 or TRBD2 (5 bases each). The germline V and J ends were trimmed by 4 bases and 3 bases, with 10 bases remaining between them. CDR3 length equals 13 residues. Germline values: CDR1 SNHLY, CDR2 FYNNEI. This CDR3 is CASSVVGDYEQYV. CDR3 nucleotides: TGTGCCAGCAGTGTAGTGGGGGACTACGAGCAGTACGTC.

The rearrangement joins TRBV6-5 to TRBJ1-5; unclear D gene. The CDR3 is 15 amino acids. Germline values: CDR1 MNHEY, CDR2 SVGAGI. V was shortened by 6 bases and J by 6 bases, with 18 bases between the two germline ends. The DNA of the CDR3 is TGTGCCAGCAGACGCGGGTTGGCAGATCCTCAGCCCCAGCATTTT. It encodes CASRRGLADPQPQHF.

The J gene is TRBJ2-1, the V gene TRBV28; 7 nucleotides align to TRBD1. Germline V lookup: CDR1 MDHEN, CDR2 SYDVKM. The CDR3 sequence is 16 residues long. J lost 4 bases, V lost 2 bases, and 8 bases had no gene match. The CDR3 region is CASSLTSGGTYNEQFF. The CDR3 DNA follows: TGTGCCAGCAGTTTAACCTCAGGGGGAACTTACAATGAGCAGTTCTTC.

J is TRBJ1-2 and V is TRBV4-3; 10 bases are shared with TRBD1. Losses at the gene ends were 0 bases for V and 8 bases for J; bases not matched to a gene: 6. CDR3 length equals 15 residues. CDR1 LGHNA and CDR2 YSLEER come from the germline V gene. Here the CDR3 reads CASSQDDRGLGGYTF. The DNA for the CDR3 is TGCGCCAGCAGCCAAGATGACAGGGGGCTAGGCGGCTACACCTTC.

With respect to this clone: One end of the junction fails to match germline, which may point to a read error. This sequence joins TRBV10-1 and TRBJ2-3; D ambiguous. CDR1 WNHNN and CDR2 SYGVQD come from the germline V gene (reference sequence). This CDR3 has 12 residues. CDR3 in DNA: TGCGCCAGCAGTGAAAGCATAGATACGCAGTATTTT. This translates into CASSESIDTQYF.

The CDR3 is CASSPRAGTGLSGNTIYF. CDR3 coding DNA: TGCGCCAGCAGCCCGAGGGCCGGGACAGGTCTATCTGGAAACACCATATATTTT. The V gene is TRBV5-1, the J gene TRBJ1-3; 8 bases agree with TRBD1. The CDR3 consists of 18 residues. J gave up 1 base and V 4 bases, and 13 bases lay outside the gene matches. Germline V lookup: CDR1 SGHRS, CDR2 YFSETQ.

The chain links TRBV5-6 to TRBJ1-6; D is possibly TRBD1 (5 bases). The germline CDR1 and CDR2 sequences are SGHDT and YYEEEE. V lost 0 bases and J 9 bases, leaving 13 bases between the germline ends. This CDR3 contains 15 residues. Here the CDR3 reads CASSLGGGFASPLHF. DNA for the CDR3: TGTGCCAGCAGCTTGGGTGGGGGGTTTGCTTCACCCCTCCACTTT.

This clone has only one observation. This chain uses TRBV9 with TRBJ2-2, with 9 bases lining up with TRBD2. Germline-derived CDR1 and CDR2 are SGDLS and YYNGEE. The CDR3 contains 16 residues. The J segment lost 3 bases and the V segment lost 0 bases, leaving 3 bases of the junction unmatched. The CDR3 coding sequence is TGTGCCAGCAGCGTAGAGACTAGCGGATACACCGGGGAGCTGTTTTTT. Amino acids: CASSVETSGYTGELFF.

The chain joins TRBV30 to TRBJ2-7; possibly TRBD1 or TRBD2 for D (6 bases each). The CDR3 is 14 residues long. The germline V gene encodes CDR1 GTSNPN and CDR2 SVGIG (reference sequence). V was cut by 0 bases and J by 13 bases, with 22 bases left in between. The CDR3 coding sequence is TGTGCCTGGAGTGTACCCCTAGAGGGGGGCAGCCCATACTTC. Amino acids: CAWSVPLEGGSPYF.

The CDR3 spells CASTEGDKTYTF. As DNA, the CDR3 is TGTGCCAGCACCGAGGGGGACAAGACCTACACCTTC. The chain links TRBV6-5 to TRBJ1-2; D possibly corresponds to TRBD1 (6 bases). Between the trimmed V and J ends, which lost 7 bases and 10 bases, there was a span of 16 bases. Germline V CDR1 and CDR2: MNHEY, SVGAGI. The CDR3 is made up of 12 amino acids.

The chain couples TRBV5-8 to TRBJ2-4, with D possibly matching TRBD1 (5 bases). The V end lost 4 bases, the J end lost 7 bases, and 15 bases lay between the germline ends. This CDR3 comprises 14 residues. Germline CDR1 SGHTS, CDR2 YDEGEE. DNA for the CDR3: TGTGCCAGCAGCGCCCTGGGATGGGGCAACATTCAGTACTTC. This gives the protein CASSALGWGNIQYF.

This clone was found once. The chain joins TRBV11-2 to TRBJ1-1; D call uncertain. Germline V gene sequence: CDR1 SGHAT, CDR2 FQNNGV. CDR3 size: 13 residues. V was cut by 5 bases and J by 1 base, with 8 bases left in between. In DNA form, the CDR3 reads TGTGCCAGCAGCCGGACGTGGAACACTGAAGCTTTCTTT. Protein: CASSRTWNTEAFF.

CDR3 nucleotides: TGTGCTAGTGGCCTAGGACAGGTTGGTTCACCCCTCCACTTT. Its translation is CASGLGQVGSPLHF. The rearrangement links TRBV12-5 to TRBJ1-6, with 7 nucleotides matching TRBD1. Trimming cost V 6 bases and J 9 bases; bases outside gene matches: 8. Germline V gene lookup returns CDR1 LGHNT and CDR2 FRNRAP. The CDR3 extends over 14 amino acids.

The rearrangement joins TRBV5-8 to TRBJ2-5, with 9 bases fitting TRBD1. The CDR3 totals 16 residues. Germline loops: CDR1 SGHTS, CDR2 YDEGEE. V shed 1 base, J shed 5 bases, and the junction held 9 bases outside the gene matches. The CDR3 DNA is TGTGCCAGCAGCTTGCTCCCGGGACAGGGAGGGGAGACCCAGTACTTC. It specifies CASSLLPGQGGETQYF.

The V call is TRBV30, the J call TRBJ2-7, with D hard to call. There are 15 residues in the CDR3. Germline CDR1 is GTSNPN and CDR2 is SVGIG (reference sequence). V shed 2 bases and J shed 0 bases, with 14 bases lying between them. CDR3 protein: CAWSRLGQSSYEQYF. The CDR3 DNA is TGTGCCTGGAGTCGTTTGGGCCAGAGCTCCTACGAGCAGTACTTC.

The chain is built from TRBV28 and TRBJ1-2; 9 bases are a match to TRBD1. Germline-derived CDR1 and CDR2 are MDHEN and SYDVKM. V trimming: 2 bases; J trimming: 2 bases; junction bases outside the gene matches: 12. CDR3 length: 18 residues. The CDR3: CASSLAGTGRSLNYGYTF. Written as DNA, the CDR3 is TGTGCCAGCAGTTTAGCCGGGACAGGGAGGTCGTTAAACTATGGCTACACCTTC.

This rearrangement joins TRBV9 to TRBJ1-4; 9 bases align to TRBD1. Germline V gene sequence: CDR1 SGDLS, CDR2 YYNGEE. The CDR3 totals 16 residues. The J segment lost 7 bases and the V segment lost 4 bases, leaving 11 bases of the junction unmatched. In DNA form, the CDR3 reads TGTGCCAGCAGCCCCTCAGGAGGACAGGGGCCTGAAAAACTGTTTTTT. Amino acid sequence: CASSPSGGQGPEKLFF.

The chain uses TRBV6-6 and TRBJ1-4; no clear D gene. Between the trimmed V and J ends, which lost 2 bases and 6 bases, there was a span of 7 bases. This CDR3 is 13 amino acids long. The germline gives CDR1 MNHNY, CDR2 SVGAGI (reference sequence). CDR3: CASSYGPDEKLFF. The CDR3 DNA follows: TGTGCCAGCAGTTACGGGCCAGATGAAAAACTGTTTTTT.

This clone has only one observation. The chain links TRBV28 to TRBJ1-2; a possible D gene is TRBD1 (6 bases). The germline CDR1 and CDR2 sequences are MDHEN and SYDVKM. The CDR3 length is 14 residues. Deletions cut 8 bases from V and 4 bases from J, with 17 bases between. Written as DNA, the CDR3 is TGTGCCAGCGGGGGGGCCAGGGTGGGCTATGGCTACACCTTC. This codes for CASGGARVGYGYTF.

This clone has just one count. V usage is TRBV29-1 and J usage is TRBJ1-1; 10 bases are a match to TRBD1. CDR3 length equals 13 residues. The J segment lost 7 bases and the V segment lost 6 bases, leaving 8 bases of the junction unmatched. Germline CDR1 reads SQVTM; CDR2 reads ANQGSEA. The CDR3 loop reads CSVTTGGAGEAFF. The CDR3 nucleotides read TGCAGCGTGACGACAGGGGGCGCAGGTGAAGCTTTCTTT.

J is TRBJ1-1 and V is TRBV11-2; possible D gene TRBD1, 5 bases. V was shortened by 3 bases and J by 6 bases, with 14 bases between the two germline ends. The germline gives CDR1 SGHAT, CDR2 FQNNGV. The CDR3 extends over 14 amino acids. As DNA, the CDR3 is TGTGCCAGCAGCTTTCGACAGTCTTTAGCTGAAGCTTTCTTT. It codes for CASSFRQSLAEAFF.

The CDR3 DNA is TGTGCCAGTAGTCTTTTCGGGGGGGCGAACACCGGGGAGCTGTTTTTT. Its translation: CASSLFGGANTGELFF. The chain couples TRBV19 to TRBJ2-2, with 8 bases aligning to TRBD2. Trimming removed 5 bases from V and 0 bases from J; junction bases left unmatched: 5. The CDR3 is 16 residues long. Germline CDR1 is LNHDA and CDR2 is SQIVND (reference sequence).

The V and J genes are TRBV29-1 and TRBJ2-7, with 7 bases lining up with TRBD1. This CDR3 contains 14 residues. The junction had 9 bases not matched to a gene; V was cut back by 4 bases and J by 3 bases. Per germline, CDR1 SQVTM and CDR2 ANQGSEA. The CDR3 nucleotides are TGCAGCGTTGTTTATGGGGCAGGGGGCTACGAGCAGTACTTC. This sequence encodes CSVVYGAGGYEQYF.

The chain employs TRBV30 and TRBJ1-5; TRBD1 agrees at 7 bases. Per the germline V gene, CDR1 is GTSNPN and CDR2 is SVGIG (reference sequence). V dropped 3 bases and J dropped 7; count of bases not matched to a gene: 6. This CDR3 comprises 13 residues. The CDR3 sequence is CAWRRGLGQPQHF. As DNA, the CDR3 is TGTGCCTGGAGGAGGGGGCTGGGGCAGCCCCAGCATTTT.

This chain links TRBV9 with TRBJ1-3, with TRBD1 matching over 9 bases. Per the germline V gene, CDR1 is SGDLS and CDR2 is YYNGEE. The CDR3 contains 13 residues. V dropped 4 bases and J dropped 7; count of bases not matched to a gene: 3. The CDR3 is CASSRDRANTIYF. The DNA for the CDR3 is TGTGCCAGCAGCAGGGACAGGGCTAACACCATATATTTT.

This chain uses TRBV27 with TRBJ2-5; 9 bases fit TRBD2. Looked up from germline, CDR1 is MNHEY and CDR2 is SMNVEV (reference sequence). The CDR3 length is 17 residues. With 0 bases clipped from V and 5 bases from J, the junction kept 10 bases outside the gene matches. CDR3 nucleotide sequence: TGTGCCAGCAGTTTATCGGGGACTAGCTTTTCGCAGGAGACCCAGTACTTC. Protein sequence: CASSLSGTSFSQETQYF.

The rearrangement uses TRBV6-5 and TRBJ2-3; D not resolved. Germline CDR1 and CDR2: MNHEY and SVGAGI. Trimming removed 5 bases at V and 3 bases at J, with 6 bases between. This CDR3 is built from 12 residues. CDR3 sequence: CASSPNTDTQYF. CDR3 sequence (DNA): TGTGCCAGCAGTCCAAATACAGATACGCAGTATTTT.

The chain combines TRBV29-1 with TRBJ1-4; 10 positions agree with TRBD1. The V gene end was trimmed by 4 bases and the J gene end by 3 bases; junction bases not matched to a gene: 5. There are 15 residues in the CDR3. CDR1 SQVTM and CDR2 ANQGSEA come from the germline V gene. CDR3 amino acids: CSVGPGQGANEKLFF. CDR3 in DNA: TGCAGCGTTGGCCCCGGACAGGGGGCTAATGAAAAACTGTTTTTT.